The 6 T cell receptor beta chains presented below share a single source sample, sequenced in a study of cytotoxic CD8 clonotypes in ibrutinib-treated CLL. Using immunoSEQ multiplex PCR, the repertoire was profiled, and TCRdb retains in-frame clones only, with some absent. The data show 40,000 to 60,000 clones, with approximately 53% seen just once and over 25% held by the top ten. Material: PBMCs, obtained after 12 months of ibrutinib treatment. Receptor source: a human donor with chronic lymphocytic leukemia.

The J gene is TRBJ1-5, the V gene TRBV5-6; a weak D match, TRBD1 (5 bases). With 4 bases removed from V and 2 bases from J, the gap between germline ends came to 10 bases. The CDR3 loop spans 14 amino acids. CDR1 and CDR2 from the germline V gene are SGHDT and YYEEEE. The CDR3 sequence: CASSPGRGNQPQHF. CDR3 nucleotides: TGTGCCAGCAGCCCAGGGAGGGGCAATCAGCCCCAGCATTTT.

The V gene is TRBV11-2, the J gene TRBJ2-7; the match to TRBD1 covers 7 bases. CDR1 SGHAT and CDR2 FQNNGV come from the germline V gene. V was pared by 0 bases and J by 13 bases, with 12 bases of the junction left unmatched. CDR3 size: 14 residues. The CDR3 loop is CASSLDPDRRTLYF. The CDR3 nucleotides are TGTGCCAGCAGCTTAGATCCGGACAGGAGGACGCTTTACTTC.

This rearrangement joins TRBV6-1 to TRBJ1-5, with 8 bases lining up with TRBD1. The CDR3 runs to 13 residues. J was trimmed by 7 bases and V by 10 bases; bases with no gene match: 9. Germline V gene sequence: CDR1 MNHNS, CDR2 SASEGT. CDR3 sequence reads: CATRRGTGQPQHF. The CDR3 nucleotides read TGTGCCACCCGGAGGGGGACAGGCCAGCCCCAGCATTTT.

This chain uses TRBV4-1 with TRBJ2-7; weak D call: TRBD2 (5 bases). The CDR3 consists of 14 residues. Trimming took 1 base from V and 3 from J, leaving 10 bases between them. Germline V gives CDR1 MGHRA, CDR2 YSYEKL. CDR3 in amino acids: CASSQGTPRYEQYF. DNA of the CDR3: TGCGCCAGCAGCCAAGGGACTCCTCGCTACGAGCAGTACTTC.

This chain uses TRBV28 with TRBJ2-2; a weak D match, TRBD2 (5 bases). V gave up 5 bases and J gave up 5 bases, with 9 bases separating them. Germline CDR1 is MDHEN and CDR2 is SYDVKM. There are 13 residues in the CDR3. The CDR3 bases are TGTGCCAGCAGTCCGAGGGTAACCGGGGAGCTGTTTTTT. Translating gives CASSPRVTGELFF. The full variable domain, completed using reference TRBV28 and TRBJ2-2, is DVKVTQSSRYLVKRTGEKVFLECVQDMDHENMFWYRQDPGLGLRLIYFSYDVKMKEKGDIPEGYSVSREKKERFSLILESASTNQTSMYLCASSPRVTGELFFGEGSRLTVL.

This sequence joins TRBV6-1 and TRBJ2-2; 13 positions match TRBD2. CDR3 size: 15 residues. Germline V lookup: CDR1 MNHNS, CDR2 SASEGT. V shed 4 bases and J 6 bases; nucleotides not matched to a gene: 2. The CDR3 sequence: CASSGGLAGAGELFF. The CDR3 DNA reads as TGTGCCAGCAGTGGAGGACTAGCGGGAGCCGGGGAGCTGTTTTTT.